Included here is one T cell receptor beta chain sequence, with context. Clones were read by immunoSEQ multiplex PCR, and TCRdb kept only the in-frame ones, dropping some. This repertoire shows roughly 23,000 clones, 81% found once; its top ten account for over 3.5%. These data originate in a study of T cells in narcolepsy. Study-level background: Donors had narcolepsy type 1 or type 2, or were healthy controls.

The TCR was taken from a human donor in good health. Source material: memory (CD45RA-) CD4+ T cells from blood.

As DNA, the CDR3 is TGCGCCAGCAGCCAAGAACAGGGGGGAGGATACGAGCAGTACTTC. This codes for CASSQEQGGGYEQYF. The chain uses TRBV4-1 and TRBJ2-7; 8 bases agree with TRBD1. Germline CDR1 MGHRA, CDR2 YSYEKL. With V trimmed by 0 bases and J by 4 bases, 5 bases remained unmatched. This CDR3 comprises 15 residues.